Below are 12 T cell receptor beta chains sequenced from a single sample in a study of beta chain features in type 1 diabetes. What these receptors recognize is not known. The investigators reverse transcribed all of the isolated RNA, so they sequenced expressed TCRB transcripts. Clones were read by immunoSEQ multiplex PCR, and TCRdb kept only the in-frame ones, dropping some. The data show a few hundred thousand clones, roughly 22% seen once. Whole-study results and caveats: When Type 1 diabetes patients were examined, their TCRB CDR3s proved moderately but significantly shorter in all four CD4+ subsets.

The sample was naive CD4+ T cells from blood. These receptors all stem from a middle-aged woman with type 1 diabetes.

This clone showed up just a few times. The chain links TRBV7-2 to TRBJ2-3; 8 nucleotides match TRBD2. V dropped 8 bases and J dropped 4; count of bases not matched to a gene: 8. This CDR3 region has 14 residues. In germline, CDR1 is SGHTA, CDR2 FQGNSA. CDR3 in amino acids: CASSLGGAADTQYF. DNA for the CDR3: TGTGCCAGCTCCCTCGGGGGGGCGGCAGATACGCAGTATTTT.

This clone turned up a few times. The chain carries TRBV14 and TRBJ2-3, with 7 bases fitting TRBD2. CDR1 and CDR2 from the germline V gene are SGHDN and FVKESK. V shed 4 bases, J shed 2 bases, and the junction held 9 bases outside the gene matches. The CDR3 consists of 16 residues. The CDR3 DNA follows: TGTGCCAGCAGCCTCCTGGCGGGGGATCCCACAGATACGCAGTATTTT. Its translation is CASSLLAGDPTDTQYF.

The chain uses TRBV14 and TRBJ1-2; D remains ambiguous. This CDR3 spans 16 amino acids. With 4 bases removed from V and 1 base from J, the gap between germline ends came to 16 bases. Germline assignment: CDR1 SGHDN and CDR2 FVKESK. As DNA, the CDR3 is TGTGCCAGCAGCCCCTTCGGAGCGGGGATTAACTATGGCTACACCTTC. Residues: CASSPFGAGINYGYTF.

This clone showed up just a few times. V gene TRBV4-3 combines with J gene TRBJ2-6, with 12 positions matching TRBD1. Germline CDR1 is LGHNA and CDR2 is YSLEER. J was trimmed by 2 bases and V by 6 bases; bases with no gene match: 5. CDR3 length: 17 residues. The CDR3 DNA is TGCGCCAGCAGTGCCGGGACAGGGGGCGCTGGGGCCAACGTCCTGACTTTC. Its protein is CASSAGTGGAGANVLTF.

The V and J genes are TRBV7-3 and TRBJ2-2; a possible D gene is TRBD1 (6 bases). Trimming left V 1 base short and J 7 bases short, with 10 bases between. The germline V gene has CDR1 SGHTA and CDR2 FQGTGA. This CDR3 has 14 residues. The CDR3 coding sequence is TGTGCCAGCAGCTTAAACAGGGCGGGCGGGGAGCTGTTTTTT. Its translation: CASSLNRAGGELFF.

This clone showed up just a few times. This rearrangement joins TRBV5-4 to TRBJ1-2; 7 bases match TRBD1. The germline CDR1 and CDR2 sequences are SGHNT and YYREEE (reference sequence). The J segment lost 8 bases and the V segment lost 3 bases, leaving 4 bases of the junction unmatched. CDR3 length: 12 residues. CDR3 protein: CASSSQGEGYTF. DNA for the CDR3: TGTGCCAGCAGCTCCCAGGGGGAAGGCTACACCTTC.

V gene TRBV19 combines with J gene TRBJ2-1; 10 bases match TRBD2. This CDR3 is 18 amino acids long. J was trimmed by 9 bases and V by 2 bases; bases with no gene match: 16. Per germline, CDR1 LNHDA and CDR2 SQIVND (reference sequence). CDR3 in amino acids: CASSIYPSWSGGAFEQFF. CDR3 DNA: TGTGCCAGTAGTATATACCCCTCGTGGAGCGGGGGGGCATTTGAGCAGTTCTTC.

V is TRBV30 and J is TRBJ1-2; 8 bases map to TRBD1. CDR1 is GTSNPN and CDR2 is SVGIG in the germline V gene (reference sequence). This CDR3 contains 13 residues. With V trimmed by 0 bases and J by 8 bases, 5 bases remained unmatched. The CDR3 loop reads CAWSVQGDQGYTF. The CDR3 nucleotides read TGTGCCTGGAGTGTACAGGGGGACCAGGGCTACACCTTC.

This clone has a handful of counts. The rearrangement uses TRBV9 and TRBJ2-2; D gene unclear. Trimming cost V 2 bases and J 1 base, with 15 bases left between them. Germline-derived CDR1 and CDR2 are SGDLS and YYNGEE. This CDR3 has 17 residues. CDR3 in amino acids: CASSVLPPPGNTGELFF. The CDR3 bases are TGTGCCAGCAGCGTCCTCCCCCCCCCAGGGAACACCGGGGAGCTGTTTTTT.

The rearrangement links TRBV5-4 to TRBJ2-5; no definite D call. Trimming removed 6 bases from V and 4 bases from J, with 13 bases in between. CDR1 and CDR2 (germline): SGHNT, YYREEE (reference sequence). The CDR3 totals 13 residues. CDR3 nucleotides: TGTGCCAGCACCCTCCGACCGGGAGAGACCCAGTACTTC. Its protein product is CASTLRPGETQYF.

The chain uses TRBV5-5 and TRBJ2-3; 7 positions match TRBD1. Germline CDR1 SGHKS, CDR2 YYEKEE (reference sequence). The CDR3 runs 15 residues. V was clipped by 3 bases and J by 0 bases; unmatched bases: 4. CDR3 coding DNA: TGTGCCAGCAGCTCCGGGACAGCCAGCACAGATACGCAGTATTTT. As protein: CASSSGTASTDTQYF. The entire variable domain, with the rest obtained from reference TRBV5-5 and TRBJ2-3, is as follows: DAGVTQSPTHLIKTRGQQVTLRCSPISGHKSVSWYQQVLGQGPQFIFQYYEKEERGRGNFPDRFSARQFPNYSSELNVNALLLGDSALYLCASSSGTASTDTQYFGPGTRLTVL.

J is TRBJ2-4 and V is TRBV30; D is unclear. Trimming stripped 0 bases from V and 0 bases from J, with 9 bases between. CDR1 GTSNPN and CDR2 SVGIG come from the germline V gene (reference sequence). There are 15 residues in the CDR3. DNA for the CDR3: TGTGCCTGGAGTGTGGCGGTTCTAGCCAAAAACATTCAGTACTTC. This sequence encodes CAWSVAVLAKNIQYF.